This paragraph covers one T cell receptor beta chain sequence. This sample stems from a study of Graves' ophthalmopathy and Graves' hyperthyroidism. As for the study in general: Hyperthyroidism is called stable when no ophthalmopathy develops within 18 months of follow-up.

RNA transcripts were the source from which TCR beta CDR3 regions were amplified. Amplification began with first-round RT-PCR using HTBI primers, then second-round multiplex PCR was performed. TCRdb independently ran MiXCR on the multiplex PCR reads; one entry per CDR3 protein. The sample shows over a million distinct CDR3 sequences, around a third of them seen only once. The TCR comes from an adult man with Graves' hyperthyroidism. Sequences were obtained from peripheral blood or thyroid tissue (not recorded which).

This chain's CDR3 is CSARGQAGSPLHF. The CDR3 DNA follows: TGCAGTGCTAGGGGACAGGCGGGATCACCCCTCCACTTT. The chain employs TRBV20-1 and TRBJ1-6; TRBD1 agrees at 8 bases. The V and J ends lost 3 bases and 10 bases, in that order; junction bases with no gene match: 5. The CDR3 totals 13 residues. Germline assignment: CDR1 DFQATT and CDR2 SNEGSKA (reference sequence).